The 18 T cell receptor beta chains below come from one sample, sequenced in a study of Ad26.COV2.S vaccination and SARS-CoV-2 variants. The method was immunoSEQ multiplex PCR; TCRdb's version includes in-frame clones alone and lacks a portion of them. The sample contains some 290,000 clones, about 86% of which appear only once. Treatment meaning: approximately 18 received Ad26.COV2.S at low or high dose, single or two shots; 5 received placebo; per-sample allocation not given. Specimen acquisition occurred on day 63 following the initial vaccine or placebo injection. The specimen was peripheral blood, collected in a trial of Ad26.COV2.S vaccine versus placebo. These receptors all stem from a person aged 18-65 years who received the Ad26.COV2.S COVID-19 vaccine or a placebo.

The table lists this clone with a few counts. The chain uses TRBV7-9 and TRBJ2-7, with D perhaps TRBD2 (6 bases). Deletions cut 0 bases from V and 6 bases from J, with 15 bases between. Germline V lookup: CDR1 SEHNR, CDR2 FQNEAQ (reference sequence). The CDR3 runs 15 residues. In DNA form, the CDR3 reads TGTGCCAGCAGCTTAGCGGATGGAGGGATAGGCGAGCAGTACTTC. It specifies CASSLADGGIGEQYF.

V is TRBV18 and J is TRBJ1-1, with D perhaps TRBD1 (5 bases). CDR3 length: 13 residues. CDR1 is KGHSH, CDR2 LQKENI, per germline. V dropped 5 bases and J dropped 11 bases, with 18 bases sitting between them. CDR3 sequence reads: CASSGEGSRVAFF. In DNA, the CDR3 is TGTGCCAGCTCAGGGGAAGGGTCCAGGGTGGCTTTCTTT.

The rearrangement links TRBV18 to TRBJ2-4, with D hard to call. The germline V and J ends were trimmed by 1 base and 0 bases, with 7 bases remaining between them. This CDR3 comprises 15 residues. From germline, CDR1 is KGHSH and CDR2 LQKENI. This chain's CDR3 is CASSPQDLAKNIQYF. DNA for the CDR3: TGTGCCAGCTCACCACAAGACCTAGCCAAAAACATTCAGTACTTC.

The V and J genes are TRBV6-5 and TRBJ2-3; the D is unclear. Germline V lookup: CDR1 MNHEY, CDR2 SVGAGI. Between the trimmed V and J ends, which lost 6 bases and 2 bases, there was a span of 15 bases. The length of the CDR3 is 15 residues. The CDR3: CASSWRESLTDTQYF. In nucleotides, the CDR3 is TGTGCCAGCAGCTGGCGAGAAAGCCTCACAGATACGCAGTATTTT.

The V call is TRBV7-2, the J call TRBJ1-3; a weak D match, TRBD1 (6 bases). Germline V lookup: CDR1 SGHTA, CDR2 FQGNSA. This CDR3 region has 17 residues. The V and J ends lost 5 bases and 0 bases respectively, with 17 bases between them. Here the CDR3 DNA reads TGTGCCAGCAGCCTAGTCGGAACAGGGAACTCTGGAAACACCATATATTTT. Amino acid sequence: CASSLVGTGNSGNTIYF.

V is TRBV9 and J is TRBJ1-5; D ambiguous. The germline gives CDR1 SGDLS, CDR2 YYNGEE. CDR3 length: 13 amino acids. Trimming took 4 bases from V and 7 from J, leaving 12 bases between them. The chain's CDR3 is CASSPNSGQPQHF. CDR3 DNA: TGTGCCAGCAGCCCAAATTCTGGGCAGCCCCAGCATTTT.

The chain employs TRBV5-4 and TRBJ2-3, with TRBD2 matching 11 bases. Germline V gives CDR1 SGHNT, CDR2 YYREEE (reference sequence). The CDR3 length is 15 residues. V shed 2 bases and J 4 bases; nucleotides not matched to a gene: 3. CDR3 loop: CASSFLAGGADTQYF. The CDR3 bases are TGTGCCAGCAGCTTTTTAGCGGGGGGGGCAGATACGCAGTATTTT.

The chain carries TRBV27 and TRBJ1-1; D gene unclear. The CDR3 extends over 14 amino acids. Trimming cost V 3 bases and J 1 base, with 9 bases left between them. Germline CDR1 MNHEY, CDR2 SMNVEV (reference sequence). The chain's CDR3 is CASSLSRPNTEAFF. The CDR3 DNA reads as TGTGCCAGCAGTTTGAGCCGACCGAACACTGAAGCTTTCTTT.

The chain couples TRBV2 to TRBJ2-7, with a weak D call TRBD2 (7 bases). The CDR3 sequence is 15 residues long. The germline V and J ends were trimmed by 7 bases and 0 bases, with 16 bases remaining between them. The germline V gene has CDR1 SNHLY and CDR2 FYNNEI. The CDR3 coding sequence is TGTGCCAGCACCCCGGGGGGCAGTTCCTCCTACGAGCAGTACTTC. This sequence encodes CASTPGGSSSYEQYF.

The V call is TRBV6-5, the J call TRBJ2-7; D ambiguous. This CDR3 comprises 16 residues. The V end lost 4 bases, the J end lost 6 bases, and 22 bases lay between the germline ends. In germline, CDR1 is MNHEY, CDR2 SVGAGI. CDR3 nucleotide sequence: TGTGCCAGCAGTTCATCCGGGTCTCTGAGGTATTCCGAGCAGTACTTC. It translates to CASSSSGSLRYSEQYF.

The chain employs TRBV5-6 and TRBJ1-2; D is perhaps TRBD1 (6 bases). Trimming took 3 bases from V and 5 from J, leaving 11 bases between them. The CDR3 is made up of 13 amino acids. The germline V gene has CDR1 SGHDT and CDR2 YYEEEE. CDR3 residues: CASSSGTTYGYTF. As DNA, the CDR3 is TGTGCCAGCAGCTCCGGGACAACGTATGGCTACACCTTC. The full variable domain, its missing parts supplied by reference TRBV5-6 and TRBJ1-2, is DAGVTQSPTHLIKTRGQQVTLRCSPKSGHDTVSWYQQALGQGPQFIFQYYEEEERQRGNFPDRFSGHQFPNYSSELNVNALLLGDSALYLCASSSGTTYGYTFGSGTRLTVV.

This clone appeared once. The chain recombines TRBV6-5 with TRBJ1-6; 7 bases map to TRBD1. This CDR3 contains 14 residues. The V gene end was trimmed by 6 bases and the J gene end by 7 bases; junction bases not matched to a gene: 6. Germline V gene lookup returns CDR1 MNHEY and CDR2 SVGAGI. The CDR3 loop reads CASRHDRANSPLHF. In nucleotides, the CDR3 is TGTGCCAGCAGGCACGACAGGGCCAATTCACCCCTCCACTTT.

The chain uses TRBV5-4 and TRBJ1-1; D gene ambiguous. This CDR3 is built from 14 residues. V gave up 0 bases and J gave up 3 bases, with 9 bases separating them. Germline-derived CDR1 and CDR2 are SGHNT and YYREEE (reference sequence). The CDR3, as DNA: TGTGCCAGCAGCTTGGCCCCCAAAGACACTGAAGCTTTCTTT. It translates to CASSLAPKDTEAFF.

This chain uses TRBV14 with TRBJ1-2, with TRBD1 as a possible D gene (6 bases). There are 12 residues in the CDR3. Germline loops: CDR1 SGHDN, CDR2 FVKESK. Trimming cost V 10 bases and J 3 bases, with 12 bases left between them. CDR3 loop: CATRDTYYGYTF. The CDR3 nucleotides read TGTGCCACCAGGGACACCTACTATGGCTACACCTTC.

The V and J genes are TRBV5-4 and TRBJ1-4; the D is unclear. CDR1 SGHNT and CDR2 YYREEE come from the germline V gene (reference sequence). The CDR3 runs 15 residues. V was shortened by 2 bases and J by 3 bases, with 11 bases between the two germline ends. The CDR3 sequence is CASSLGISPNEKLFF. DNA of the CDR3: TGTGCCAGCAGCTTAGGGATCAGTCCTAATGAAAAACTGTTTTTT.

This chain joins TRBV7-3 and TRBJ2-7; the D is unclear. The length of the CDR3 is 13 residues. Germline lookup yields CDR1 SGHTA and CDR2 FQGTGA. V was cut by 2 bases and J by 2 bases, with 7 bases left in between. The CDR3 loop is CASSLPDPYEQYF. CDR3 bases: TGTGCCAGCAGCTTACCGGACCCCTACGAGCAGTACTTC.

The V and J genes are TRBV10-1 and TRBJ1-2; D possibly corresponds to TRBD1 (5 bases). Trimming pared 5 bases from V and 4 bases from J, leaving 11 bases between. Germline V gene lookup returns CDR1 WNHNN and CDR2 SYGVQD (reference sequence). The CDR3 runs to 13 residues. The CDR3 coding sequence is TGCGCCAGCAGTCCCGGGACGCCCTATGGCTACACCTTC. Translation: CASSPGTPYGYTF.

The CDR3, as DNA: TGTGCCAGCAGCCAAGGCAGGATCTCTCACACTGAAGCTTTCTTT. Its protein product is CASSQGRISHTEAFF. The rearrangement links TRBV3-1 (or the pseudogene TRBV3-2) to TRBJ1-1; no firm D call. Looked up from germline, CDR1 is LGHDT and CDR2 is YNNKEL (reference sequence). The CDR3 has 15 residues. V shed 1 base and J shed 3 bases, with 12 bases lying between them.